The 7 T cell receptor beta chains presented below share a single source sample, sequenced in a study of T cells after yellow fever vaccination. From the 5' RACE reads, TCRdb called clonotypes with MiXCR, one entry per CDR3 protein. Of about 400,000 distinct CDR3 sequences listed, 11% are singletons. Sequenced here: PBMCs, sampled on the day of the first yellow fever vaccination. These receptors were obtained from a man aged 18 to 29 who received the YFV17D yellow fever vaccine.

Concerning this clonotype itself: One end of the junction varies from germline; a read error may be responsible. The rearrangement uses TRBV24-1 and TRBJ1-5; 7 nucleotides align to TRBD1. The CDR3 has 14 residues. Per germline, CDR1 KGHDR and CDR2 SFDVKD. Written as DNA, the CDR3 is TGTGCCACGAGTGCGGGACAGCCCGAGGAGCCCCAGCATTTT. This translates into CATSAGQPEEPQHF.

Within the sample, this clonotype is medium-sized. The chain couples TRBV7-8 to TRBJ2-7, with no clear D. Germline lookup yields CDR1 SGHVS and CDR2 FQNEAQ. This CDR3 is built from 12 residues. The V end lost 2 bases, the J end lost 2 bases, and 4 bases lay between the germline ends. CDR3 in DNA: TGTGCCAGCAGCTTACCACCCTACGAGCAGTACTTC. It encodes CASSLPPYEQYF.

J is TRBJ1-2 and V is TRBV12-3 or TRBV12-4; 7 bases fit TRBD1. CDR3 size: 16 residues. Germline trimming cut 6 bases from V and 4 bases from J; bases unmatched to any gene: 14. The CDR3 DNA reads TGTGCCAGCAGCCCCAAGGGCAGGGGGTTGAGCTATGGCTACACCTTC. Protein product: CASSPKGRGLSYGYTF.

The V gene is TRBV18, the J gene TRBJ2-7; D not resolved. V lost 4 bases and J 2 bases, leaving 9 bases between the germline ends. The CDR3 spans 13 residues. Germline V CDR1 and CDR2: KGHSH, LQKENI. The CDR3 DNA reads TGTGCCAGCTCACGGGGTGTGACCTACGAGCAGTACGTC. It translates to CASSRGVTYEQYV.

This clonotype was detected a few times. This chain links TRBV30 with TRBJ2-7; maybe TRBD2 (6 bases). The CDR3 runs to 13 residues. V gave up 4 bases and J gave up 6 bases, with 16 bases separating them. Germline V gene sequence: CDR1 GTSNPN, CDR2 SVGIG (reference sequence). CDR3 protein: CAWTMGGGLEQYF. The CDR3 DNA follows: TGTGCCTGGACGATGGGGGGTGGGCTCGAGCAGTACTTC.

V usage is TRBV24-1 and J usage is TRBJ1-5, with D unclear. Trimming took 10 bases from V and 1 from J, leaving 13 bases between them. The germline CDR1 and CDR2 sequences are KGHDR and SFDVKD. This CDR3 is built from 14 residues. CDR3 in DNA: TGTGCCACTGCGGAGGCGCGGAGCAATCAGCCCCAGCATTTT. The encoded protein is CATAEARSNQPQHF.

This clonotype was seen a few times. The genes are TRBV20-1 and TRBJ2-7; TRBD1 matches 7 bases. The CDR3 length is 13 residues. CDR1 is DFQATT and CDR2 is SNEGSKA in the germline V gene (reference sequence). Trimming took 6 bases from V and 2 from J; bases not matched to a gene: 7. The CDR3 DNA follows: TGCAGTGCCAAAAGGGGGCAGCCCTACGAGCAGTACTTC. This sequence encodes CSAKRGQPYEQYF.